The 27 T cell receptor beta chains in this list originate from one sample, sequenced in a study of T cell repertoires in cytomegalovirus infection. MiXCR, run by TCRdb on the reads, gives a single entry per CDR3 protein. This sample yields more than 200,000 distinct CDR3 sequences, of which less than 9.5% are seen a single time; about 14% belongs to the top ten. Sequenced: PBMCs. These receptors all stem from a human donor in good health (CMV status not recorded). Some clones in this sample may be carry-over from other donors' samples.

This clonotype was found a few times. This chain's CDR3 is CASSLFRASGGDTQYF. CDR3 nucleotide sequence: TGTGCCAGCAGTTTATTTCGGGCCTCAGGCGGGGATACGCAGTATTTT. The chain combines TRBV28 with TRBJ2-3; D is possibly TRBD2 (5 bases). The V gene's germline CDR1 is MDHEN and CDR2 SYDVKM. Trimming cost V 1 base and J 6 bases, with 17 bases left between them. This CDR3 is built from 16 residues.

The J gene is TRBJ1-1, the V gene TRBV24-1; D may be TRBD1 (6 bases). Trimming cost V 7 bases and J 1 base, with 15 bases left between them. CDR1 KGHDR and CDR2 SFDVKD come from the germline V gene. The CDR3 consists of 15 residues. The CDR3 region has the DNA TGTGCCACCAGGGGCCGGGACAACCCGAACACTGAAGCTTTCTTT. As protein: CATRGRDNPNTEAFF.

The chain is built from TRBV2 and TRBJ2-1; no reliable D call. There are 14 residues in the CDR3. CDR1 is SNHLY and CDR2 is FYNNEI in the germline V gene. The V end lost 5 bases, the J end lost 10 bases, and 18 bases lay between the germline ends. The CDR3: CASSLQHRSEEQFF. The CDR3 nucleotides are TGTGCCAGCAGTCTTCAGCACAGATCGGAGGAGCAGTTCTTC. Supplemented by reference TRBV2 and TRBJ2-1, the full variable domain reads EPEVTQTPSHQVTQMGQEVILRCVPISNHLYFYWYRQILGQKVEFLVSFYNNEISEKSEIFDDQFSVERPDGSNFTLKIRSTKLEDSAMYFCASSLQHRSEEQFFGPGTRLTVL.

This clonotype was detected many times. The V call is TRBV12-3 or TRBV12-4, the J call TRBJ1-5, with 9 bases aligning to TRBD1. Trimming took 3 bases from V and 6 from J; bases not matched to a gene: 6. The CDR3 runs to 15 residues. The CDR3 is CASSFGTGYSQPQHF. The DNA for the CDR3 is TGTGCCAGCAGTTTCGGGACAGGGTATAGTCAGCCCCAGCATTTT.

This clonotype has ten or more counts. The rearrangement uses TRBV6-5 and TRBJ1-6; D is unresolved. The CDR3 spans 14 residues. V lost 0 bases and J lost 8, with 8 bases in between. Germline lookup yields CDR1 MNHEY and CDR2 SVGAGI. The CDR3 loop is CASSYSGLDSPLHF. Here the CDR3 DNA reads TGTGCCAGCAGTTACTCCGGGCTAGATTCACCCCTCCACTTT.

A few counts support this clonotype. The J gene is TRBJ2-3, the V gene TRBV20-1, with a possible D match to TRBD2 (5 bases). V was shortened by 3 bases and J by 6 bases, with 10 bases between the two germline ends. CDR3 length: 12 residues. The germline V gene encodes CDR1 DFQATT and CDR2 SNEGSKA (reference sequence). CDR3 protein: CSASSAGDTQYF. CDR3 nucleotide sequence: TGCAGTGCTAGTTCCGCGGGCGATACGCAGTATTTT.

This clonotype was seen a handful of times. The chain carries TRBV12-3 or TRBV12-4 and TRBJ1-1, with D maybe TRBD1 (5 bases). The CDR3 has 11 amino acids. The germline V and J ends were trimmed by 3 bases and 10 bases, with 9 bases remaining between them. The CDR3, as DNA: TGTGCCAGCAGTTTCGGGGGGGGAGCTTTCTTT. Encoded protein: CASSFGGGAFF.

There are many counts of this clonotype. This chain links TRBV12-3 or TRBV12-4 with TRBJ2-1, with 7 bases lining up with TRBD1. V lost 6 bases to trimming and J lost 10 bases; unmatched junction nucleotides: 6. This CDR3 region has 12 residues. The CDR3, as DNA: TGTGCCAGCAGCCGAGACAGGGCCGAGCAGTTCTTC. Protein: CASSRDRAEQFF.

This chain links TRBV4-1 with TRBJ2-2; TRBD1 or TRBD2 may be the D gene (5 bases each). V lost 0 bases and J lost 6, with 14 bases in between. The CDR3 loop spans 16 amino acids. From germline, CDR1 is MGHRA and CDR2 YSYEKL. CDR3: CASSQDGGEGPGELFF. In nucleotides, the CDR3 is TGCGCCAGCAGCCAAGACGGAGGAGAGGGACCCGGGGAGCTGTTTTTT.

In this sample, this clonotype turned up many times. The chain is built from TRBV11-2 and TRBJ2-6; TRBD2 is a possible D gene (6 bases). With 2 bases removed from V and 4 bases from J, the gap between germline ends came to 12 bases. Looked up from germline, CDR1 is SGHAT and CDR2 is FQNNGV. This CDR3 contains 16 residues. The chain's CDR3 is CASSLTSRSGANVLTF. The CDR3 DNA sequence: TGTGCCAGCAGCTTAACTAGCCGTTCAGGGGCCAACGTCCTGACTTTC.

The chain employs TRBV20-1 and TRBJ2-5; possibly TRBD2 for D (5 bases). Looked up from germline, CDR1 is DFQATT and CDR2 is SNEGSKA (reference sequence). The CDR3 spans 15 residues. Trimming shortened V by 1 base and J by 3 bases, and 15 bases separated the two germline ends. As DNA, the CDR3 is TGCAGTGCTAGAGGGGCGAGGCTAGCAGAAGAGACCCAGTACTTC. It is translated as CSARGARLAEETQYF.

This clonotype occurred many times. The chain is built from TRBV12-3 or TRBV12-4 and TRBJ1-2; possibly TRBD1 for D (5 bases). This CDR3 region has 13 residues. With 2 bases removed from V and 4 bases from J, the gap between germline ends came to 8 bases. The chain's CDR3 is CASSLKTVYGYTF. The CDR3 coding sequence is TGTGCCAGCAGTTTAAAGACAGTCTATGGCTACACCTTC.

This clonotype was counted at least ten times. This chain connects TRBV12-3 or TRBV12-4 to TRBJ1-1, with no clear D. This CDR3 region has 12 residues. Trimming stripped 6 bases from V and 9 bases from J, with 14 bases between. The CDR3 reads CASSPGEGKAFF. The CDR3 DNA follows: TGTGCCAGCAGCCCGGGAGAGGGCAAAGCTTTCTTT.

This clonotype showed up many times. This sequence joins TRBV11-3 and TRBJ2-3; weak D call: TRBD1 (6 bases). CDR3 size: 16 residues. Trimming shortened V by 5 bases and J by 0 bases, and 15 bases separated the two germline ends. Germline CDR1 reads SGHNT; CDR2 reads YENEEA. DNA for the CDR3: TGTGCCAGCAGCCTTGGGGGCGGGCCTAGCACAGATACGCAGTATTTT. Protein sequence: CASSLGGGPSTDTQYF. The whole variable domain, filled in from reference TRBV11-3 and TRBJ2-3, reads EAGVVQSPRYKIIEKKQPVAFWCNPISGHNTLYWYLQNLGQGPELLIRYENEEAVDDSQLPKDRFSAERLKGVDSTLKIQPAELGDSAVYLCASSLGGGPSTDTQYFGPGTRLTVL.

The V and J genes are TRBV19 and TRBJ2-4; maybe TRBD2 (6 bases). CDR1 and CDR2 from the germline V gene are LNHDA and SQIVND (reference sequence). The CDR3 runs 16 residues. V was clipped by 8 bases and J by 0 bases, with 17 bases between them. The CDR3 is CASSRPREIAKNIQYF. The CDR3 DNA is TGTGCCAGTTCCCGGCCACGGGAGATAGCCAAAAACATTCAGTACTTC.

The table lists this clonotype with many counts. The chain uses TRBV29-1 and TRBJ1-5, with unresolved D. This CDR3 spans 12 amino acids. V dropped 0 bases and J dropped 11 bases, with 11 bases sitting between them. Per the germline V gene, CDR1 is SQVTM and CDR2 is ANQGSEA. The CDR3 sequence is CSVEDGGVAQHF. The CDR3 DNA sequence: TGCAGCGTTGAAGATGGTGGGGTTGCCCAGCATTTT.

The chain employs TRBV28 and TRBJ2-4, with D uncertain. CDR3 length: 15 amino acids. CDR1 and CDR2 from the germline V gene are MDHEN and SYDVKM. Trimming pared 7 bases from V and 0 bases from J, leaving 13 bases between. The CDR3 loop reads CASTTIGVAKNIQYF. CDR3 coding DNA: TGTGCCAGCACCACGATTGGGGTAGCCAAAAACATTCAGTACTTC. The full variable domain, completed using reference TRBV28 and TRBJ2-4, is DVKVTQSSRYLVKRTGEKVFLECVQDMDHENMFWYRQDPGLGLRLIYFSYDVKMKEKGDIPEGYSVSREKKERFSLILESASTNQTSMYLCASTTIGVAKNIQYFGAGTRLSVL.

The chain uses TRBV28 and TRBJ1-5; D is ambiguous. Per the germline V gene, CDR1 is MDHEN and CDR2 is SYDVKM. Trimming took off 5 bases at V and 2 bases at J, with 10 bases between the two ends. The length of the CDR3 is 14 residues. CDR3 coding DNA: TGTGCCAGCAGTCCGCGACTGGGCAATCAGCCCCAGCATTTT. Protein sequence: CASSPRLGNQPQHF.

This clonotype was seen repeatedly, ten times or more. J is TRBJ1-6 and V is TRBV7-8, with D possibly matching TRBD1 (5 bases). Per germline, CDR1 SGHVS and CDR2 FQNEAQ. CDR3 length: 15 residues. V gave up 1 base and J gave up 10 bases, with 14 bases separating them. DNA of the CDR3: TGTGCCAGCAGCTTAGTTTGGGGGAAGGGGTCACCCCTCCACTTT. Residues: CASSLVWGKGSPLHF.

This clonotype was seen many times. This chain's CDR3 is CASILSVRLSGANVLTF. Here the CDR3 DNA reads TGTGCCAGCATCCTAAGCGTCAGGCTCTCTGGGGCCAACGTCCTGACTTTC. The chain uses TRBV12-3 or TRBV12-4 and TRBJ2-6; D not certain. The CDR3 runs to 17 residues. The V end was cut by 7 bases, the J end by 0 bases, with 16 bases between.

The gene calls are TRBV13 and TRBJ2-7; D unresolved. From germline, CDR1 is PRHDT and CDR2 FYEKMQ (reference sequence). This CDR3 is 13 amino acids long. V was trimmed by 3 bases and J by 6 bases, leaving 12 bases between them. CDR3 sequence reads: CASSLRGYREQYF. The CDR3 DNA is TGTGCCAGCAGCTTGAGAGGTTATCGCGAGCAGTACTTC.

This clonotype was seen ten or more times. The chain combines TRBV7-2 with TRBJ1-2; D perhaps matches TRBD1 (5 bases). This CDR3 spans 12 amino acids. Germline loops: CDR1 SGHTA, CDR2 FQGNSA. V gave up 6 bases and J gave up 4 bases, with 9 bases separating them. CDR3 nucleotide sequence: TGTGCCAGCAGTCCAGGGTTCTATGGCTACACCTTC. It encodes CASSPGFYGYTF.

This clonotype was counted ten times or more. The chain couples TRBV7-2 to TRBJ1-6, with a weak D call TRBD1 (5 bases). CDR1 is SGHTA, CDR2 FQGNSA, per germline. Trimming shortened V by 4 bases and J by 7 bases, and 17 bases separated the two germline ends. The CDR3 extends over 16 amino acids. Here the CDR3 reads CASSSDLWGPNSPLHF. The CDR3 DNA follows: TGTGCCAGCAGCTCCGACCTGTGGGGCCCCAATTCACCCCTCCACTTT.

The sample holds a few counts of this clonotype. The chain combines TRBV5-5 with TRBJ1-5; D unresolved. Trimming pared 4 bases from V and 3 bases from J, leaving 14 bases between. The CDR3 sequence is 15 residues long. CDR1 is SGHKS and CDR2 is YYEKEE in the germline V gene (reference sequence). The CDR3 region is CASSGPDIYNQPQHF. CDR3 nucleotides: TGTGCCAGCAGCGGTCCCGACATATACAATCAGCCCCAGCATTTT.

This clonotype has a count of ten or more. The CDR3 DNA reads as TGTGCCAGCAGCCACGGACAGGGTGGAGGGACCGGGGAGCTGTTTTTT. Translated: CASSHGQGGGTGELFF. V is TRBV7-2 and J is TRBJ2-2, with 8 bases aligning to TRBD1. CDR1 and CDR2 from the germline V gene are SGHTA and FQGNSA. V shed 5 bases and J 5 bases; nucleotides not matched to a gene: 10. The CDR3 covers 16 residues.

The chain employs TRBV29-1 and TRBJ2-3; the match to TRBD2 covers 10 bases. This CDR3 has 16 amino acids. The germline V gene encodes CDR1 SQVTM and CDR2 ANQGSEA. The V gene end was trimmed by 0 bases and the J gene end by 3 bases; junction bases not matched to a gene: 6. The CDR3 coding sequence is TGCAGCGTTGAAGATCCTACTAGCGGGGTGACAGATACGCAGTATTTT. Translation gives CSVEDPTSGVTDTQYF.

This clonotype was seen only once. Just one base apart from a much larger clone, this may be a read error. V and J are TRBV7-2 and TRBJ1-2; 7 bases are shared with TRBD1. Germline CDR1 and CDR2: SGHTA and FQGNSA. CDR3 size: 17 residues. CDR3: CVSSLAPSGKGGSGYTF. The DNA of the CDR3 is TGTGTCAGCAGCTTAGCGCCCAGCGGTAAAGGGGGCTCGGGCTACACCTTC.